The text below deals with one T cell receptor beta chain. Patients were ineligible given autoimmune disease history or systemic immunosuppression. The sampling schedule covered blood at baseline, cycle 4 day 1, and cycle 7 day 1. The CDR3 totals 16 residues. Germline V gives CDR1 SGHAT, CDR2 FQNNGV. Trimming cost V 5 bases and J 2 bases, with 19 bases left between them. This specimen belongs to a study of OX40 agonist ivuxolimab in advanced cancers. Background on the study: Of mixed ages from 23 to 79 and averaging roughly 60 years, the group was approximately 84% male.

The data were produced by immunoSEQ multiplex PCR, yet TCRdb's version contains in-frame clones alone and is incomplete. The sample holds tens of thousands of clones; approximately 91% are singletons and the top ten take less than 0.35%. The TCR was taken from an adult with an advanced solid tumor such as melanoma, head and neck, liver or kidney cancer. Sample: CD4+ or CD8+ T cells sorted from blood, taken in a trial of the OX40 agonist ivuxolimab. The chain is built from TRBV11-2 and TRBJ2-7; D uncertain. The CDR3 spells CASSPTGAYETYEQYF. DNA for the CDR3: TGTGCCAGCAGCCCCACGGGCGCATATGAAACCTACGAGCAGTACTTC.